Below are 24 T cell receptor beta chains sequenced from a single sample in a study of cytomegalovirus exposure and HLA in healthy donors (dated by TCRdb to the late 2010s). Receptor libraries were prepared by the immunoSEQ multiplex PCR assay. The table was pulled from immuneACCESS by TCRdb, which kept in-frame rearrangements only. Such tables lose some clones; where checked, under half of the loss comes from unresolved V genes, and the rest has no known cause. In all, the sample holds some 120,000 clones, and approximately 92% of those were seen once. Approximately 1.1% of the sample goes to the ten largest clones. Sequencing used PBMCs. The receptors were gathered from a woman aged 18-29 years in good health and CMV-seronegative.

The gene calls are TRBV20-1 and TRBJ2-7, with 7 positions matching TRBD2. V shed 7 bases, J shed 2 bases, and the junction held 2 bases outside the gene matches. CDR3 length: 11 amino acids. Germline CDR1 is DFQATT and CDR2 is SNEGSKA (reference sequence). CDR3 bases: TGCAGTGGAGCGGGAACCTACGAGCAGTACTTC. Its translation is CSGAGTYEQYF.

This clone turned up a few times. This chain connects TRBV7-8 to TRBJ2-7; tentative D call: TRBD2 (6 bases). Germline CDR1 SGHVS, CDR2 FQNEAQ. V shed 8 bases and J shed 5 bases, with 19 bases lying between them. CDR3 length equals 14 residues. As DNA, the CDR3 is TGTGCCAGCGGGAATAGCGGCTTAGGGGACGAGCAGTACTTC. Protein product: CASGNSGLGDEQYF.

The V and J genes are TRBV7-8 and TRBJ2-5; a possible D gene is TRBD2 (5 bases). The germline V and J ends were trimmed by 0 bases and 1 base, with 9 bases remaining between them. Per the germline V gene, CDR1 is SGHVS and CDR2 is FQNEAQ. This CDR3 region has 15 residues. DNA of the CDR3: TGTGCCAGCAGCTTAGCGTTTGGACTCCAAGAGACCCAGTACTTC. Translation gives CASSLAFGLQETQYF. The full variable domain, with the rest looked up from reference TRBV7-8 and TRBJ2-5, is GAGVSQSPRYKVAKRGQDVALRCDPISGHVSLFWYQQALGQGPEFLTYFQNEAQLDKSGLPSDRFFAERPEGSVSTLKIQRTQQEDSAVYLCASSLAFGLQETQYFGPGTRLLVL.

This clone is a singleton in its sample. This rearrangement joins TRBV19 to TRBJ1-2; 9 nucleotides line up with TRBD1. Germline loops: CDR1 LNHDA, CDR2 SQIVND (reference sequence). The CDR3 is 16 residues long. The V gene end was trimmed by 11 bases and the J gene end by 8 bases; junction bases not matched to a gene: 21. The CDR3 DNA is TGTGCCGGCAGGACGACTCCGGGACAGGGAAGTGGAGGCTACACCTTC. It translates to CAGRTTPGQGSGGYTF. Variable domain in full (rest from reference TRBV19 and TRBJ1-2): DGGITQSPKYLFRKEGQNVTLSCEQNLNHDAMYWYRQDPGQGLRLIYYSQIVNDFQKGDIAEGYSVSREKKESFPLTVTSAQKNPTAFYLCAGRTTPGQGSGGYTFGSGTRLTVV.

The chain couples TRBV11-3 to TRBJ2-1; 8 bases are a match to TRBD2. Germline values: CDR1 SGHNT, CDR2 YENEEA. This CDR3 is 14 amino acids long. V lost 3 bases, J lost 5 bases, and 3 bases stayed unmatched. CDR3 bases: TGTGCCAGCAGCTTGAGTAGCGGGAACAATGAGCAGTTCTTC. This encodes CASSLSSGNNEQFF.

This sequence joins TRBV10-3 and TRBJ2-7; TRBD2 aligns across 11 bases. CDR1 is ENHRY and CDR2 is SYGVKD in the germline V gene. The CDR3 has 15 amino acids. Germline trimming cut 7 bases from V and 6 bases from J; bases unmatched to any gene: 11. DNA of the CDR3: TGTGCCATCACCCAGGTAGCGGGAGGGAGTGGCGAGCAGTACTTC. It codes for CAITQVAGGSGEQYF.

This rearrangement joins TRBV11-3 to TRBJ2-1; 8 bases map to TRBD2. V was clipped by 2 bases and J by 9 bases; unmatched bases: 0. From germline, CDR1 is SGHNT and CDR2 YENEEA. There are 12 residues in the CDR3. In DNA, the CDR3 is TGTGCCAGCAGCTTACGGGAGGGTGAGCAGTTCTTC. It yields the protein CASSLREGEQFF.

This rearrangement joins TRBV29-1 to TRBJ1-1; D is possibly TRBD1 (6 bases). The germline CDR1 and CDR2 sequences are SQVTM and ANQGSEA. Trimming stripped 4 bases from V and 4 bases from J, with 16 bases between. The CDR3 covers 14 residues. The CDR3 protein is CSVVLGAGSTEAFF. The CDR3 DNA reads as TGCAGCGTTGTTCTGGGGGCAGGGAGCACTGAAGCTTTCTTT.

The chain has TRBV5-8 and TRBJ1-2; 8 bases align to TRBD1. Trimming removed 0 bases from V and 7 bases from J; junction bases left unmatched: 11. This CDR3 has 16 residues. Germline assignment: CDR1 SGHTS and CDR2 YDEGEE. CDR3 bases: TGTGCCAGCAGCTTGGGGCAGGGGGCGGTAAAAGGTGGCTACACCTTC. As protein: CASSLGQGAVKGGYTF. The full variable domain, rest sourced from reference TRBV5-8 and TRBJ1-2, is EAGVTQSPTHLIKTRGQQATLRCSPISGHTSVYWYQQALGLGLQFLLWYDEGEERNRGNFPPRFSGRQFPNYSSELNVNALELEDSALYLCASSLGQGAVKGGYTFGSGTRLTVV.

The V gene is TRBV15, the J gene TRBJ1-6; D may be TRBD1 (6 bases). V was pared by 0 bases and J by 9 bases, with 12 bases between. CDR1 LNHNV and CDR2 YYDKDF come from the germline V gene (reference sequence). The CDR3 extends over 15 amino acids. This chain's CDR3 is CATSRDTQGVSPLHF. The CDR3 DNA follows: TGTGCCACCAGCAGAGATACACAGGGTGTTTCACCCCTCCACTTT.

The V and J genes are TRBV5-1 and TRBJ2-1; 13 bases map to TRBD2. The germline V gene encodes CDR1 SGHRS and CDR2 YFSETQ. V dropped 0 bases and J dropped 6; count of bases not matched to a gene: 6. The CDR3 length is 17 residues. The CDR3 DNA reads TGCGCCAGCAGCTTGGCCGTGACTAGCGGGAGGAGCAATGAGCAGTTCTTC. This encodes CASSLAVTSGRSNEQFF.

The chain joins TRBV7-2 to TRBJ2-3, with TRBD2 matching over 8 bases. V lost 0 bases to trimming and J lost 1 base; unmatched junction nucleotides: 9. The CDR3 covers 18 residues. Germline loops: CDR1 SGHTA, CDR2 FQGNSA. The CDR3 here is CASSLAVGSGGRTDTQYF. Written as DNA, the CDR3 is TGTGCCAGCAGCTTAGCGGTCGGGAGCGGGGGACGCACAGATACGCAGTATTTT.

This chain links TRBV7-2 with TRBJ2-7, with 7 nucleotides matching TRBD2. Germline-derived CDR1 and CDR2 are SGHTA and FQGNSA. The CDR3 runs to 16 residues. The ends lost 4 bases at V and 2 bases at J; junction bases unmatched: 11. Written as DNA, the CDR3 is TGTGCCAGCAGCTCTGCAATTGGGCTAGCGGCCTACGAGCAGTACTTC. Amino acids: CASSSAIGLAAYEQYF.

V gene TRBV28 combines with J gene TRBJ1-4; tentative D call: TRBD1 (6 bases). This CDR3 is 16 amino acids long. Germline assignment: CDR1 MDHEN and CDR2 SYDVKM. V lost 2 bases and J lost 7, with 17 bases in between. The DNA for the CDR3 is TGTGCCAGCAGTTTACCAAGGTTGGGGGCTGGTGAAAAACTGTTTTTT. It is translated as CASSLPRLGAGEKLFF.

The chain joins TRBV5-1 to TRBJ2-7, with a weak D call TRBD1 (6 bases). The length of the CDR3 is 15 residues. V lost 3 bases, J lost 0 bases, and 13 bases lay in between. Looked up from germline, CDR1 is SGHRS and CDR2 is YFSETQ. The CDR3 region is CASSSPQGLSYEQYF. The CDR3, as DNA: TGCGCCAGCAGCTCCCCACAGGGCCTCTCCTACGAGCAGTACTTC.

The chain recombines TRBV2 with TRBJ2-1; D is possibly TRBD1 (7 bases). Germline V CDR1 and CDR2: SNHLY, FYNNEI. There are 12 residues in the CDR3. Trimming removed 2 bases at V and 9 bases at J, with 8 bases between. This chain's CDR3 is CASSEQGGEQFF. The DNA for the CDR3 is TGTGCCAGCAGTGAACAGGGGGGTGAGCAGTTCTTC.

The chain uses TRBV28 and TRBJ1-1; possibly TRBD1 for D (6 bases). The CDR3 length is 15 residues. The ends were cut back, 1 base at V and 5 bases at J, with 14 bases in the middle. The germline V gene has CDR1 MDHEN and CDR2 SYDVKM. CDR3 in amino acids: CASSLSGGGRTEAFF. For the CDR3, the DNA is TGTGCCAGCAGTTTATCGGGGGGCGGGAGGACTGAAGCTTTCTTT.

The CDR3 sequence is CASSGPGQHYEQYF. CDR3 nucleotides: TGTGCCAGCAGCGGGCCGGGACAGCACTACGAGCAGTACTTC. V and J are TRBV28 and TRBJ2-7; TRBD1 matches at 7 bases. Trimming at V came to 6 bases and at J to 3 bases, leaving 8 bases not matched to a gene. Germline CDR1 and CDR2: MDHEN and SYDVKM. The CDR3 is made up of 14 amino acids.

The chain couples TRBV29-1 to TRBJ2-3, with 9 bases aligning to TRBD2. Germline loops: CDR1 SQVTM, CDR2 ANQGSEA. V shed 0 bases and J 3 bases; nucleotides not matched to a gene: 16. The CDR3 is 19 amino acids. CDR3 residues: CSVEDSAFSGGGGTDTQYF. CDR3 sequence (DNA): TGCAGCGTTGAAGATTCCGCATTTAGCGGGGGAGGGGGGACAGATACGCAGTATTTT.

The V gene is TRBV9, the J gene TRBJ1-2; possibly TRBD1 for D (6 bases). The CDR3 runs 15 residues. The germline V and J ends were trimmed by 0 bases and 10 bases, with 19 bases remaining between them. Germline V gene data show CDR1 as SGDLS and CDR2 as YYNGEE. Here the CDR3 reads CASSVDPRLKGDYTF. The CDR3 DNA is TGTGCCAGCAGCGTAGACCCCCGCTTGAAGGGGGACTACACCTTC.

The chain joins TRBV6-5 to TRBJ2-7; a weak D match, TRBD1 (5 bases). CDR3 length equals 11 residues. V was trimmed by 5 bases and J by 12 bases, leaving 14 bases between them. Germline-derived CDR1 and CDR2 are MNHEY and SVGAGI. CDR3 nucleotide sequence: TGTGCCAGCAGTCCCCTGACAGACCCGTACTTC. Encoded protein: CASSPLTDPYF.

This clone was seen a handful of times. The chain combines TRBV6-1 with TRBJ2-7, with D possibly being TRBD1 (6 bases). The V and J ends lost 7 bases and 4 bases respectively, with 17 bases between them. The CDR3 loop spans 14 amino acids. Germline V CDR1 and CDR2: MNHNS, SASEGT. Written as DNA, the CDR3 is TGTGCCAGCACCGTAGACAGGTCTAATTACGAGCAGTACTTC. This codes for CASTVDRSNYEQYF.

The chain has TRBV27 and TRBJ2-7, with 8 bases that match TRBD1. Germline values: CDR1 MNHEY, CDR2 SMNVEV (reference sequence). The trim removed 8 bases at V and 4 bases at J, leaving 7 bases unmatched. This CDR3 is built from 13 residues. The CDR3 region is CASGQTGVYEQYF. The CDR3 region has the DNA TGTGCCAGCGGCCAGACAGGGGTTTACGAGCAGTACTTC.

The chain has TRBV5-6 and TRBJ2-5; 10 bases are a match to TRBD2. Germline V gene sequence: CDR1 SGHDT, CDR2 YYEEEE. The CDR3 contains 15 residues. Trimming removed 6 bases from V and 5 bases from J; junction bases left unmatched: 10. The DNA for the CDR3 is TGTGCCAGCACCCCAGGCGGAGCGGGAGGGGAGACCCAGTACTTC. It codes for CASTPGGAGGETQYF.